Shown below are 24 T cell receptor beta chains from a single sample sequenced in a study of post-analysis software for immune sequencing data. TCR beta cDNA libraries had unique molecular identifiers. TCRdb re-called the PCR reads with MiXCR, one entry per CDR3 protein. The sample holds some 890,000 distinct CDR3 sequences, approximately 50% seen once. Study outcomes and limitations: Relative to controls, patients had about five TRBV segments at higher frequency, with TRBV5-6, TRBV5-1 and TRBV20-1 among these.

Antigens for these TCRs are unknown. Sequencing used blood. These receptors were collected from a girl aged 10 to 17 with multiple sclerosis.

The genes are TRBV9 and TRBJ1-4, with 8 bases aligning to TRBD1. CDR1 and CDR2 (germline): SGDLS, YYNGEE. V gave up 0 bases and J gave up 8 bases; unmatched junction bases: 12. This CDR3 has 17 amino acids. Written as DNA, the CDR3 is TGTGCCAGCAGCGTAGATCATAGCAGGGGGCTAGAGGAAAAACTGTTTTTT. Translated, it gives CASSVDHSRGLEEKLFF.

V and J are TRBV18 and TRBJ1-2; D uncertain. The V gene lost 3 bases and the J gene lost 4 bases, with 15 bases spanning the gap. CDR3 length equals 15 residues. CDR1 and CDR2 from the germline V gene are KGHSH and LQKENI. The CDR3 region is CASSPLIQEAYGYTF. The CDR3 DNA sequence: TGTGCCAGCTCACCTCTCATTCAGGAGGCCTATGGCTACACCTTC.

This clonotype was detected a few times. The chain carries TRBV29-1 and TRBJ2-3; D is unclear. In germline, CDR1 is SQVTM, CDR2 ANQGSEA. The CDR3 runs to 12 residues. Trimming shortened V by 8 bases and J by 3 bases, and 12 bases separated the two germline ends. CDR3 region: CSLGSGTDTQYF. CDR3 DNA: TGCAGCTTGGGGTCTGGAACAGATACGCAGTATTTT.

The J gene is TRBJ1-6, the V gene TRBV9; TRBD1 agrees at 8 bases. The CDR3 is made up of 15 amino acids. V was pared by 5 bases and J by 9 bases, with 10 bases of the junction left unmatched. Germline-derived CDR1 and CDR2 are SGDLS and YYNGEE. The CDR3 DNA is TGTGCCAGCAGTAAAACTGGACAGGGTTTTTCACCCCTCCACTTT. Translation gives CASSKTGQGFSPLHF.

V is TRBV6-1 and J is TRBJ1-1; weak D call: TRBD1 (5 bases). V was shortened by 2 bases and J by 1 base, with 11 bases between the two germline ends. This CDR3 contains 15 residues. The germline gives CDR1 MNHNS, CDR2 SASEGT. Here the CDR3 reads CASSELTGRNTEAFF. As DNA, the CDR3 is TGTGCCAGCAGTGAACTAACAGGACGGAACACTGAAGCTTTCTTT.

The chain is built from TRBV7-2 and TRBJ2-5; 9 bases align to TRBD1. The V segment lost 5 bases and the J segment 13 bases; nucleotides outside the gene matches: 14. Germline loops: CDR1 SGHTA, CDR2 FQGNSA. The CDR3 is made up of 14 amino acids. This CDR3 is CASSPTGTGPSRYF. The CDR3 DNA reads as TGTGCCAGCAGCCCAACGGGGACAGGGCCCTCCAGGTACTTC.

V is TRBV5-1 and J is TRBJ2-2; possible D gene TRBD2, 5 bases. CDR3 size: 16 residues. Trimming pared 0 bases from V and 2 bases from J, leaving 11 bases between. CDR1 is SGHRS, CDR2 YFSETQ, per germline. CDR3 protein: CASSLGPRTNTGELFF. The CDR3 DNA reads as TGCGCCAGCAGCTTGGGACCGAGGACTAACACCGGGGAGCTGTTTTTT. Using reference TRBV5-1 and TRBJ2-2 for the parts outside the CDR3, the full variable domain is KAGVTQTPRYLIKTRGQQVTLSCSPISGHRSVSWYQQTPGQGLQFLFEYFSETQRNKGNFPGRFSGRQFSNSRSEMNVSTLELGDSALYLCASSLGPRTNTGELFFGEGSRLTVL.

The genes are TRBV5-1 and TRBJ2-4; weak D call: TRBD1 (5 bases). The J call may not be correct, given that the DNA end is closer to TRBJ2-7. Germline CDR1 SGHRS, CDR2 YFSETQ. The CDR3 consists of 14 residues. This CDR3 is CASSQSRVGYEQYF. Here the CDR3 DNA reads TGCGCCAGCAGCCAAAGCAGGGTCGGCTACGAGCAGTACTTC.

The V and J genes are TRBV6-5 and TRBJ1-3, with TRBD1 as a possible D gene (6 bases). Trimming removed 6 bases from V and 4 bases from J, with 16 bases in between. The CDR3 is 15 amino acids. Per germline, CDR1 MNHEY and CDR2 SVGAGI. DNA for the CDR3: TGTGCCAGCAGAACAGGGACTTTCCAGGGAAACACCATATATTTT. It translates to CASRTGTFQGNTIYF.

The table lists this clonotype with a few counts. The rearrangement uses TRBV10-3 and TRBJ1-1, with D possibly matching TRBD1 (6 bases). Germline V gene data show CDR1 as ENHRY and CDR2 as SYGVKD. The CDR3 runs 17 residues. Trimming left V 7 bases short and J 0 bases short, with 21 bases between. CDR3 loop: CAITTGTNRGMNTEAFF. The CDR3 DNA follows: TGTGCCATCACCACAGGGACAAATAGGGGGATGAACACTGAAGCTTTCTTT.

The rearrangement links TRBV20-1 to TRBJ2-3; 11 nucleotides align to TRBD2. This CDR3 is built from 13 residues. Germline CDR1 DFQATT, CDR2 SNEGSKA (reference sequence). V dropped 4 bases and J dropped 5; count of bases not matched to a gene: 2. CDR3 region: CSATTSGRDTQYF. The DNA of the CDR3 is TGCAGTGCTACAACTAGCGGGAGAGATACGCAGTATTTT.

The J gene is TRBJ2-1, the V gene TRBV7-3; the D gene is possibly TRBD1 (7 bases). The CDR3 runs to 15 residues. V lost 2 bases, J lost 10 bases, and 18 bases lay in between. CDR1 is SGHTA and CDR2 is FQGTGA in the germline V gene. Written as DNA, the CDR3 is TGTGCCAGCAGCTTATATAGGAGCGCAGGGGGGGAGCAGTTCTTC. Residues: CASSLYRSAGGEQFF. Combining the CDR3 with reference TRBV7-3 and TRBJ2-1 gives the whole variable domain GAGVSQTPSNKVTEKGKYVELRCDPISGHTALYWYRQSLGQGPEFLIYFQGTGAADDSGLPNDRFFAVRPEGSVSTLKIQRTERGDSAVYLCASSLYRSAGGEQFFGPGTRLTVL.

The chain has TRBV11-2 and TRBJ2-7; D not resolved. The CDR3 is 15 residues long. The V and J ends lost 5 bases and 4 bases respectively, with 18 bases between them. Germline V gene lookup returns CDR1 SGHAT and CDR2 FQNNGV. The CDR3 sequence: CASSPDALLSYEQYF. The CDR3 DNA is TGTGCCAGCAGCCCGGACGCACTCCTATCATACGAGCAGTACTTC.

This clonotype was counted only a few times. V and J are TRBV2 and TRBJ2-7; the D gene is possibly TRBD1 (6 bases). CDR1 is SNHLY and CDR2 is FYNNEI in the germline V gene. This CDR3 has 14 amino acids. V dropped 6 bases and J dropped 6 bases, with 18 bases sitting between them. The CDR3 here is CASSGQGLSAEQYF. The DNA of the CDR3 is TGTGCCAGCAGCGGTCAGGGGCTAAGCGCCGAGCAGTACTTC.

The genes are TRBV20-1 and TRBJ2-1, with 8 bases aligning to TRBD2. Germline-derived CDR1 and CDR2 are DFQATT and SNEGSKA (reference sequence). J gave up 0 bases and V 1 base, and 2 bases lay outside the gene matches. The CDR3 spans 15 residues. The CDR3 here is CSARGLAHSYNEQFF. The CDR3 coding sequence is TGCAGTGCTAGAGGACTAGCGCACTCCTACAATGAGCAGTTCTTC.

The gene calls are TRBV10-3 and TRBJ1-1, with 9 bases identical to TRBD1. The CDR3 contains 15 residues. V gave up 5 bases and J gave up 0 bases; unmatched junction bases: 4. Germline loops: CDR1 ENHRY, CDR2 SYGVKD. The CDR3 loop reads CAISPRTGVNTEAFF. CDR3 sequence (DNA): TGTGCCATCAGTCCTAGGACAGGGGTGAACACTGAAGCTTTCTTT.

The rearrangement links TRBV29-1 to TRBJ2-7; 8 bases map to TRBD1. This CDR3 is built from 14 residues. Germline trimming cut 6 bases from V and 3 bases from J; bases unmatched to any gene: 10. CDR1 and CDR2 (germline): SQVTM, ANQGSEA. Here the CDR3 reads CSVSGAGGIYEQYF. CDR3 nucleotide sequence: TGCAGCGTCTCCGGGGCAGGGGGCATCTACGAGCAGTACTTC.

About this clonotype itself: Relative to the germline gene, one junction end is altered; a read error may explain this. The chain uses TRBV12-3 or TRBV12-4 and TRBJ2-7; D remains unclear. The CDR3 length is 14 residues. The CDR3 DNA reads TGTGTCAGCAGTTACCGGGTCCTCTCCTACGAGCAGTACTTC. It encodes CVSSYRVLSYEQYF.

This clonotype was observed a handful of times. CDR3 in DNA: TGCAGTGCTCTCACCCCGGGACTTCAAGAGACCCAGTACTTC. Encoded protein: CSALTPGLQETQYF. This rearrangement joins TRBV20-1 to TRBJ2-5; perhaps TRBD2 as D (6 bases). This CDR3 contains 14 residues. Trimming pared 5 bases from V and 2 bases from J, leaving 15 bases between. The germline V gene encodes CDR1 DFQATT and CDR2 SNEGSKA (reference sequence).

This chain uses TRBV27 with TRBJ2-1, with 10 bases identical to TRBD2. V shed 5 bases, J shed 7 bases, and the junction held 8 bases outside the gene matches. This CDR3 comprises 15 residues. Germline V gives CDR1 MNHEY, CDR2 SMNVEV (reference sequence). CDR3 sequence: CASSVAGGPWNEQFF. The CDR3 coding sequence is TGTGCCAGCAGTGTAGCGGGAGGCCCCTGGAATGAGCAGTTCTTC.

This clonotype was observed a few times. The chain joins TRBV28 to TRBJ2-7, with unresolved D. Germline values: CDR1 MDHEN, CDR2 SYDVKM. The V end was cut by 6 bases, the J end by 2 bases, with 14 bases between. The CDR3 spans 14 residues. The CDR3 loop is CASSRYGPPYEQYF. The CDR3 DNA follows: TGTGCCAGCAGCAGGTATGGACCCCCCTACGAGCAGTACTTC.

This clonotype was observed a handful of times. The gene calls are TRBV7-2 and TRBJ2-7; 14 positions match TRBD2. The CDR3 runs to 16 residues. The trim removed 4 bases at V and 3 bases at J, leaving 5 bases unmatched. Germline CDR1 and CDR2: SGHTA and FQGNSA. The CDR3: CASSSGLAGGGYEQYF. The CDR3 nucleotides are TGTGCCAGCAGCTCTGGACTAGCGGGGGGAGGCTACGAGCAGTACTTC.

This CDR3 is CASSYSRQGYEQYF. The DNA of the CDR3 is TGTGCCAGCAGTTACTCGAGACAGGGCTACGAGCAGTACTTC. The rearrangement uses TRBV6-5 and TRBJ2-7, with TRBD1 matching over 7 bases. The CDR3 spans 14 residues. In germline, CDR1 is MNHEY, CDR2 SVGAGI. V dropped 0 bases and J dropped 3; count of bases not matched to a gene: 2.

The V and J genes are TRBV6-5 and TRBJ1-6, with D unclear. V lost 5 bases, J lost 9 bases, and 17 bases lay in between. This CDR3 is 15 amino acids long. CDR1 and CDR2 from the germline V gene are MNHEY and SVGAGI. CDR3 sequence (DNA): TGTGCCAGCAGTAAAGTGGGAGCGAGAGGTTCACCCCTCCACTTT. Protein: CASSKVGARGSPLHF.